These T cell receptor beta chains were read from a single sample in a study of shared clonotypes between healthy human individuals. This table comes from immunoSEQ multiplex PCR, and its TCRdb copy is limited to in-frame clones, with some not included. Among 2 million to 3 million clones, roughly 93% were seen once, and the ten largest hold 0.36%. The specimen sequenced was naive CD4+ T cells from PBMCs. These receptors were collected from a man between 18 and 29 years old in good health. Some clones in this sample may be carry-over from other donors' samples. Each CDR3 is given with its conserved first and last residue. D genes are given only for firm matches. The listing skips clone size in some rows; elsewhere it reads once, few, many or a size class.

>TRBJ2-1|NA|NA|TRBV10-3
CAISRLGGSYNEQFF
TGTGCCATCAGTCGGCTTGGAGGCTCCTACAATGAGCAGTTCTTC
>TRBJ1-1|NA|NA|TRBV28
CASKTRGSTEAFF
TGTGCCAGCAAAACGAGAGGTTCTACTGAAGCTTTCTTT
>TRBJ2-3|TRBD1|once|TRBV4-1
CASSQGAGGTDTQYF
TGCGCCAGCAGCCAAGGGGCAGGGGGCACTGATACGCAGTATTTT
>TRBJ2-5|TRBD2|NA|TRBV5-1
CASSRGGPEETQYF
TGCGCCAGCAGCCGGGGGGGACCCGAAGAGACCCAGTACTTC
>TRBJ1-5|NA|NA|TRBV30
CAWSHRVGHQPQHF
TGTGCCTGGAGCCACAGGGTCGGCCATCAGCCCCAGCATTTT
>TRBJ2-7|NA|NA|TRBV7-2
CASSLEEEGEQYF
TGTGCCAGCAGCTTAGAGGAGGAGGGAGAGCAGTACTTC
>TRBJ2-3|TRBD1|NA|TRBV30
CAWSAWDRADTQYF
TGTGCCTGGAGTGCCTGGGACAGGGCCGATACGCAGTATTTT
>TRBJ2-3|NA|NA|TRBV7-9
CASSPRTGSTDTQYF
TGTGCCAGCAGCCCGCGGACGGGGAGCACAGATACGCAGTATTTT
>TRBJ1-4|NA|NA|TRBV29-1
CSVEDFEKLFF
TGCAGCGTTGAGGATTTTGAAAAACTGTTTTTT
>TRBJ2-1|TRBD2|NA|TRBV5-1
CASSLPVAGDRNEQFF
TGCGCCAGCAGCTTGCCAGTTGCGGGAGATCGCAATGAGCAGTTCTTC
>TRBJ1-1|NA|NA|TRBV11-2
CASSLGAANTEAFF
TGTGCCAGCAGCTTAGGAGCAGCTAACACTGAAGCTTTCTTT
>TRBJ2-5|TRBD1|NA|TRBV5-1
CASSIRTGRETQYF
TGCGCCAGCAGCATAAGGACAGGGAGGGAGACCCAGTACTTC
>TRBJ1-5|NA|NA|TRBV2
CASSLFYSNQPQHF
TGTGCCAGCAGCCTTTTTTATAGCAATCAGCCCCAGCATTTT
>TRBJ1-1|TRBD1|few|TRBV29-1
CSVNGQAGTEAFF
TGCAGCGTTAATGGACAGGCCGGCACTGAAGCTTTCTTT
>TRBJ2-2|NA|once|TRBV2
CASSELDPRQSGELFF
TGTGCCAGCAGTGAACTGGACCCCAGGCAATCCGGGGAGCTGTTTTTT
>TRBJ2-5|TRBD1|NA|TRBV28
CASSTIGQGLYF
TGTGCCAGCAGTACAATCGGACAGGGCCTCTACTTC
>TRBJ2-3|NA|NA|TRBV15
CATSGGGGGADTQYF
TGTGCCACCAGCGGCGGCGGGGGCGGTGCGGATACGCAGTATTTT
>TRBJ1-2|TRBD1|NA|TRBV4-3
CASSPGGANYGYTF
TGCGCCAGCAGCCCAGGGGGGGCTAACTATGGCTACACCTTC
>TRBJ2-7|NA|NA|TRBV6-6
CASRGDKSSYEQYF
TGTGCCAGCAGAGGGGACAAGAGCTCCTACGAGCAGTACTTC
>TRBJ2-7|NA|once|TRBV28
CASSLKGRPAAIYEQYF
TGTGCCAGCAGTTTAAAGGGTCGCCCAGCGGCAATCTACGAGCAGTACTTC
>TRBJ2-3|NA|NA|TRBV11-2
CASSQGRGGGTDTQYF
TGTGCCAGCAGCCAGGGTCGTGGGGGCGGCACAGATACGCAGTATTTT
>TRBJ1-4|NA|once|TRBV15
CATSRDGRVGEKLFF
TGTGCCACCAGCAGAGATGGCAGGGTAGGGGAAAAACTGTTTTTT
>TRBJ1-5|NA|NA|TRBV6-1
CASRTGSDQPQHF
TGTGCCAGCAGGACAGGTTCGGATCAGCCCCAGCATTTT
>TRBJ2-1|NA|NA|TRBV5-1
CASGAESSYNEQFF
TGCGCCAGCGGGGCGGAGAGCTCCTACAATGAGCAGTTCTTC
>TRBJ2-3|TRBD1|NA|TRBV5-1
CASSPGTGPTDTQYF
TGCGCCAGCAGCCCAGGGACAGGACCCACAGATACGCAGTATTTT
>TRBJ1-5|NA|NA|TRBV6-1
CASSEVSRRLGNQPQHF
TGTGCCAGCAGTGAAGTTTCGCGGAGGTTGGGTAATCAGCCCCAGCATTTT
>TRBJ2-1|NA|NA|TRBV18
CASSPTTGPGEQFF
TGTGCCAGCTCACCAACCACAGGGCCAGGGGAGCAGTTCTTC
>TRBJ1-1|NA|NA|TRBV27
CASSFRQRNTEAFF
TGTGCCAGCAGTTTCCGGCAGCGGAACACTGAAGCTTTCTTT
>TRBJ2-1|NA|NA|TRBV5-4
CASSLGGRENEQFF
TGTGCCAGCAGCTTGGGGGGGCGAGAGAATGAGCAGTTCTTC
>TRBJ1-5|NA|NA|TRBV6-6
CASSFRQAGGQPQHF
TGTGCCAGCAGTTTTCGACAGGCGGGAGGTCAGCCCCAGCATTTT
>TRBJ1-2|NA|NA|TRBV18
CASSSGLYGYTF
TGTGCCAGCTCATCGGGATTGTACGGCTACACCTTC
>TRBJ2-1|TRBD2|NA|TRBV9
CASSVAGGPNEQFF
TGTGCCAGCAGCGTAGCGGGAGGTCCTAATGAGCAGTTCTTC
>TRBJ1-1|NA|once|TRBV10-2
CASSASLLPEAFF
TGCGCCAGCAGTGCCAGCTTGCTGCCAGAAGCTTTCTTT
>TRBJ2-3|TRBD2|NA|TRBV5-1
CASSLIAGASTDTQYF
TGCGCCAGCAGCTTGATAGCGGGAGCGTCAACAGATACGCAGTATTTT
>TRBJ2-1|TRBD2|NA|TRBV7-9
CASSSRLARGDEQFF
TGTGCCAGCAGCTCTCGACTAGCGAGGGGCGATGAGCAGTTCTTC
>TRBJ2-6|NA|NA|TRBV2
CASSEGAPGSGANVLTF
TGTGCCAGCAGTGAGGGAGCCCCCGGCTCTGGGGCCAACGTCCTGACTTTC
>TRBJ1-6|NA|NA|TRBV28
CASSSTRGPSTLHF
TGTGCCAGCAGTTCGACCCGGGGACCCTCAACCCTCCACTTT
>TRBJ1-2|NA|NA|TRBV25-1
CASSTTGIGGYTF
TGTGCCAGCAGTACCACAGGGATCGGTGGCTACACCTTC
>TRBJ1-2|TRBD1|NA|TRBV29-1
CSVDTAGGRGYTF
TGCAGCGTTGATACGGCAGGGGGACGAGGCTACACCTTC
>TRBJ1-1|NA|NA|TRBV7-6
CASSQQGSNTEAFF
TGTGCCAGCAGCCAACAGGGTTCCAACACTGAAGCTTTCTTT
>TRBJ2-5|TRBD1|NA|TRBV6-5
CASSPRQGGETQYF
TGTGCCAGCAGTCCAAGACAGGGTGGAGAGACCCAGTACTTC
>TRBJ2-7|TRBD1|NA|TRBV27
CASSRGRGPYEQYF
TGTGCCAGCTCCCGCGGCAGGGGGCCTTACGAGCAGTACTTC
>TRBJ2-3|NA|NA|TRBV9
CASSVVLRGRADTQYF
TGTGCCAGCAGCGTAGTACTTCGAGGGCGAGCAGATACGCAGTATTTT
>TRBJ2-7|NA|NA|TRBV29-1
CSALTGISYEQYF
TGCAGCGCCCTGACTGGAATCTCCTACGAGCAGTACTTC
>TRBJ2-7|NA|NA|TRBV10-3
CAISESIGFGSERTYEQYF
TGTGCCATCAGTGAGAGCATCGGGTTCGGTTCAGAGCGGACCTACGAGCAGTACTTC
>TRBJ2-5|TRBD2|NA|TRBV7-9
CASSLTPAGRETQYF
TGTGCCAGCAGCTTAACGCCAGCGGGACGGGAGACCCAGTACTTC
>TRBJ2-1|NA|NA|TRBV4-1
CASSSGTVGLLYNEQFF
TGCGCCAGCAGTTCCGGGACAGTGGGACTACTTTACAATGAGCAGTTCTTC
>TRBJ2-5|TRBD1|NA|TRBV7-2
CASSTRTGVGETQYF
TGTGCCAGCAGCACCAGAACAGGGGTGGGGGAGACCCAGTACTTC
>TRBJ2-1|TRBD2|NA|TRBV19
CASSISGRLYNEQFF
TGTGCCAGTAGTATAAGCGGGAGGCTGTACAATGAGCAGTTCTTC